This T cell receptor (beta chain) emerged from a study of shared clonotypes between healthy human individuals. Broader study findings: Unshared clonotypes carried lower generation probabilities than those common to all four donors. The diversity represented, both genetic and in exposure history, was limited by few donors.

With CCR7-negative CD45RA+ TemRA cells, CD45RO+ cells were combined in CD8 memory. In its sample, this clone was seen once. Its antigen is unidentified. Germline CDR1 SGDLS, CDR2 YYNGEE. V lost 3 bases and J lost 4, with 8 bases in between. The CDR3 has 12 amino acids. TCRdb's table, derived via immunoSEQ multiplex PCR, lists solely in-frame clones and lacks some. The sample contains some 95,000 clones, approximately 61% of which appear only once. This receptor was obtained from a man in his thirties or forties in good health. The chain employs TRBV9 and TRBJ2-7; TRBD2 is a possible D gene (6 bases). Specimen: memory CD8+ T cells sorted from blood. The subset: CD45RO+ cells pooled with CCR7-negative TemRA cells. The CDR3: CASSAGTYEQYF. The CDR3, as DNA: TGTGCCAGCAGCGCTGGGACTTACGAGCAGTACTTC.